This TCR beta chain comes out of a study of Tregs in tolerant kidney transplant recipients. Across the whole study: Recipients received nonmyeloablative bone marrow transplants from related graft donors, with transient mixed chimerism.

Thawed PBMCs were FACS-sorted into unstimulated CD4+CD25+CD127- regulatory T cells, CD4+CD25- non-regulatory cells, CD4 and CD8 cells. The CDR3 loop spans 13 amino acids. CDR1 and CDR2 from the germline V gene are LNHDA and SQIVND (reference sequence). Trimming took off 10 bases at V and 4 bases at J, with 15 bases between the two ends. Here immunoSEQ multiplex PCR was the method, and the copy in TCRdb shows in-frame clones only, minus some. The sample shows tens of thousands of clones, about 89% of them seen only once. The TCR originated in a human donor who received a combined kidney and bone marrow transplant. The chain links TRBV19 to TRBJ2-3, with TRBD2 as a possible D gene (6 bases). This sample comprised CD4+ T cells from blood, obtained before the transplant. The CDR3 region is CATNIWGADTQYF. CDR3 bases: TGTGCCACGAATATATGGGGGGCAGATACGCAGTATTTT.